The entry below gives a single T cell receptor beta chain sequence along with its context. Its antigen is currently unknown. These data originate in a study of B cell selection in AIRE deficiency. CDR3 size: 16 residues. V was clipped by 2 bases and J by 2 bases, with 13 bases between them. Per germline, CDR1 SGHTA and CDR2 FQGNSA. Whole-study findings and limits: Of a few thousand shared Treg TCRbeta sequences, approximately 31% were healthy-only, 7.5% to 10% patient-only. Patient Tconv and Treg cells showed healthy-like TCRBV usage, CDR3 length, diversity. Shared Treg sequences had shorter CDR3s, biased toward rearrangements with few non-templated insertions. Only TCRbeta was sequenced; 36.6% of shared healthy Treg sequences appeared in Tconv.

Data came from immunoSEQ multiplex PCR; TCRdb stores just in-frame clones and leaves some out. There are under 30,000 clones in the sample; 97% occur only once, and approximately 0.15% lies in the top ten. The sorted conventional CD4 T cells were gated as CD4+CD127+. The TCR was taken from a human donor with AIRE deficiency. This sequence joins TRBV7-2 and TRBJ2-1; D remains ambiguous. Sequencing was done on a sample of conventional CD4+ T cells sorted from PBMCs. The CDR3 sequence is CASSLSPQSPYNEQFF. CDR3 in DNA: TGTGCCAGCAGCTTAAGTCCCCAAAGCCCCTACAATGAGCAGTTCTTC.